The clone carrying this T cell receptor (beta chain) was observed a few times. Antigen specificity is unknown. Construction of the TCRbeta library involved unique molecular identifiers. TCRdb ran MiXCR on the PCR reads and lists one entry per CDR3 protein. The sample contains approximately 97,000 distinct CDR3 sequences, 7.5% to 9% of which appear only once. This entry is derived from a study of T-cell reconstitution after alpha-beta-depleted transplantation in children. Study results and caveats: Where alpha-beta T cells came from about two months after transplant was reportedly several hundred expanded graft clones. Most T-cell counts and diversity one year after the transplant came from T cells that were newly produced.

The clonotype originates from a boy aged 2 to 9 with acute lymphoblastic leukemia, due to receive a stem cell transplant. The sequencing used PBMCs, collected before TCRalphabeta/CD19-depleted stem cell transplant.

This chain's CDR3 is CASSLGTGALEKLFF. The CDR3 coding sequence is TGTGCCAGCAGTTTGGGGACAGGGGCCCTTGAAAAACTGTTTTTT. The gene calls are TRBV12-3 or TRBV12-4 and TRBJ1-4; 10 bases are shared with TRBD1. V lost 3 bases and J lost 7; bases outside the gene matches: 5. The CDR3 runs 15 residues.